The T cell receptor beta chain described here comes from a study of blood T cell repertoires in COVID-19. The overall study: COVID-19 samples, acute and convalescent, were from the United States, Italy and Spain. PBMCs, B-cell-depleted T cells, or T cells provided the cDNA or gDNA that made up the material.

Original data processing: Reference gene primers were amplified, and this amplification served to estimate nucleated cell counts. Sequencing used immunoSEQ multiplex PCR; TCRdb keeps in-frame clones, though not all of them. V and J calls and clone size are those listed in that table; D and trimming were worked out from the DNA. In the table there are approximately 50,000 clones, more than 75% of which are singletons. Looked up from germline, CDR1 is SGHAT and CDR2 is FQNNGV. The length of the CDR3 is 15 residues. J gave up 6 bases and V 2 bases, and 7 bases lay outside the gene matches. The sample taken for sequencing was peripheral blood. The chain employs TRBV11-2 and TRBJ2-7, with 10 bases matching TRBD2. The receptor was derived from a human donor in a cohort sampled during active COVID-19. CDR3 protein: CASSLRGVAGGEQYF. The CDR3 DNA is TGTGCCAGCAGCTTAAGGGGGGTAGCGGGAGGCGAGCAGTACTTC.